Included here is one T cell receptor beta chain sequence, with context. As processed by the authors: By means of reference gene primer amplification, nucleated cell counts were estimated. Profiling relied on immunoSEQ multiplex PCR, and the TCRdb table lists in-frame clones only, not all of them. The DNA was the basis for D and trimming; V, J and clone size are from that table. The sample yields under 40,000 clones, roughly 84% seen once. This record comes from a study of blood T cell repertoires in COVID-19. Study-wide background: Donors in the United States, Italy and Spain gave samples during acute or convalescent COVID-19. Sources were T cells, B-cell-depleted T cells, or PBMCs; the material itself was cDNA or gDNA.

Germline V gene lookup returns CDR1 KGHSH and CDR2 LQKENI. This CDR3 comprises 15 residues. V shed 3 bases and J 8 bases; nucleotides not matched to a gene: 6. The TCR was taken from a man aged 60 to 69 with active COVID-19. The material sequenced was peripheral blood. The rearrangement joins TRBV18 to TRBJ1-6, with 8 bases fitting TRBD1. CDR3 nucleotide sequence: TGTGCCAGCTCACCGGGGACAGGTTTTGATTCACCCCTCCACTTT. Its protein is CASSPGTGFDSPLHF.